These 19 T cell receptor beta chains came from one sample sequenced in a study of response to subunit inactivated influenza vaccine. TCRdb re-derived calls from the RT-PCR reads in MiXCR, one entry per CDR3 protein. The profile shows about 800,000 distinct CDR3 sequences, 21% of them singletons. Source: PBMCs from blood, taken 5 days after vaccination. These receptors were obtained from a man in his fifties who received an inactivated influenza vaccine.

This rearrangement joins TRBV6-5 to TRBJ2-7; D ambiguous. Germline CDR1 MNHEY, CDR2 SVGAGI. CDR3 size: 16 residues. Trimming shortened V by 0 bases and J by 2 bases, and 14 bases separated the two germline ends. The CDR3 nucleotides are TGTGCCAGCAGTTACTCGAAATCGTCCGGAACCTACGAGCAGTACTTC. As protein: CASSYSKSSGTYEQYF.

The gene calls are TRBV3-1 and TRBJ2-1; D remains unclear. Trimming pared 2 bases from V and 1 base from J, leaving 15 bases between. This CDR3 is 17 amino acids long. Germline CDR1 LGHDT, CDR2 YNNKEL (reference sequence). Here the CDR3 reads CASSQFSRSRSYNEQFF. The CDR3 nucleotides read TGTGCCAGCAGCCAATTTTCGAGGAGTCGGTCCTACAATGAGCAGTTCTTC.

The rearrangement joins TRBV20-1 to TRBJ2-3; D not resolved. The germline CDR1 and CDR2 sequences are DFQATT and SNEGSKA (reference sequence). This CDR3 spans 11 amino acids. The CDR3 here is CRGANTDTQYF. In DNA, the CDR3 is TGCAGGGGTGCGAATACAGATACGCAGTATTTT.

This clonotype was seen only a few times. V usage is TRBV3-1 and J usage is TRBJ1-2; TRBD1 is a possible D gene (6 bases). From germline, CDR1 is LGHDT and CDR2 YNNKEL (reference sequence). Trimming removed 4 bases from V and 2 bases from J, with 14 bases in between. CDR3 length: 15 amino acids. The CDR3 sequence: CASSPPGHRNYGYTF. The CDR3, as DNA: TGTGCCAGCAGCCCTCCGGGACACCGAAACTATGGCTACACCTTC.

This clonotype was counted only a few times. CDR3: CASSSPFLSYEQYF. The CDR3 DNA reads as TGTGCCAGCAGTTCACCTTTTCTCTCCTACGAGCAGTACTTC. The chain recombines TRBV6-2 or TRBV6-3 with TRBJ2-7; D ambiguous. The germline V and J ends were trimmed by 4 bases and 0 bases, with 10 bases remaining between them. Germline lookup yields CDR1 MNHEY and CDR2 SVGEGT. This CDR3 has 14 amino acids.

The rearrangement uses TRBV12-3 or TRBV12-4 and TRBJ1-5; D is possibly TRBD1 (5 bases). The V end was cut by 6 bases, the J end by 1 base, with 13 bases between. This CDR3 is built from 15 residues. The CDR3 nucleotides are TGTGCCAGCAGACCCGGGACGAAGAGCAATCAGCCCCAGCATTTT. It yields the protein CASRPGTKSNQPQHF.

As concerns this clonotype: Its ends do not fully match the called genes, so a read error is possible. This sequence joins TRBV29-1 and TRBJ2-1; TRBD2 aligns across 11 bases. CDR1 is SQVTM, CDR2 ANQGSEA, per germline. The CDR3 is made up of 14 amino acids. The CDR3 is CSVETSGRFSEQLF. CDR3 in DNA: TGCAGCGTTGAAACTAGCGGGAGATTCTCTGAGCAGCTCTTC.

In nucleotides, the CDR3 is TGTGCCATCAGTGAGCGACAGGGGGTAGGTCAGCCCCAGCATTTT. Encoded protein: CAISERQGVGQPQHF. V usage is TRBV10-3 and J usage is TRBJ1-5, with TRBD1 matching over 9 bases. This CDR3 has 15 amino acids. V trimming: 2 bases; J trimming: 6 bases; junction bases outside the gene matches: 5. Germline assignment: CDR1 ENHRY and CDR2 SYGVKD.

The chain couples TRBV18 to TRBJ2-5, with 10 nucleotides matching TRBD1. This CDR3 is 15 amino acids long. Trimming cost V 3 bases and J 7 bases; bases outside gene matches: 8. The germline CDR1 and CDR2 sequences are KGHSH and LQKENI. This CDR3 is CASSPRDRGKGTQYF. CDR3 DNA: TGTGCCAGCTCACCCAGGGACAGGGGAAAAGGGACCCAGTACTTC.

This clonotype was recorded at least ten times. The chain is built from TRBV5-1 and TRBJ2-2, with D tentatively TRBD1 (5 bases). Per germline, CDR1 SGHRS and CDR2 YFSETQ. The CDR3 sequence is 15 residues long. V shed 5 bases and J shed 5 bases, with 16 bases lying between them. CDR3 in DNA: TGCGCCAGCAGTCGGACCAGGGAAGGGACCGGGGAGCTGTTTTTT. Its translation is CASSRTREGTGELFF.

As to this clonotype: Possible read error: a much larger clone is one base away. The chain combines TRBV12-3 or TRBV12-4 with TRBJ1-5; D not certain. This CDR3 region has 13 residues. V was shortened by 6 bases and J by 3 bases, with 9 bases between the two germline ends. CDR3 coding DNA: TGTGCCAGCAGACCGGGCCTCAATCAGCCCCAGCATTTT. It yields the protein CASRPGLNQPQHF.

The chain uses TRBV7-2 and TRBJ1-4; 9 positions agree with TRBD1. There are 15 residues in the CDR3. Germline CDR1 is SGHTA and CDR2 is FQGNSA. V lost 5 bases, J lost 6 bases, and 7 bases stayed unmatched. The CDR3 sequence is CASSPGTGRYEKLFF. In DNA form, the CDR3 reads TGTGCCAGCAGCCCCGGGACAGGGAGATATGAAAAACTGTTTTTT.

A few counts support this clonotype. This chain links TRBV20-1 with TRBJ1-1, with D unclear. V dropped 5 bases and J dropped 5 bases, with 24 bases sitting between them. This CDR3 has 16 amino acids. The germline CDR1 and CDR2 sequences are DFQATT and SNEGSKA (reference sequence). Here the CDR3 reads CSAYEATLTRLTEAFF. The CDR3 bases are TGCAGTGCTTATGAGGCAACCCTAACTCGTTTGACTGAAGCTTTCTTT.

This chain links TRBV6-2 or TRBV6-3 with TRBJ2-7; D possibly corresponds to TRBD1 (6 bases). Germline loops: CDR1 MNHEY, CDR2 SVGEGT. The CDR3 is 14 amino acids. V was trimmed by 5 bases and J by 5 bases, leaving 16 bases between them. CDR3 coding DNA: TGTGCCAGCAGTCCTACCACGTACAGGGACGAGCAGTACTTC. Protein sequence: CASSPTTYRDEQYF.

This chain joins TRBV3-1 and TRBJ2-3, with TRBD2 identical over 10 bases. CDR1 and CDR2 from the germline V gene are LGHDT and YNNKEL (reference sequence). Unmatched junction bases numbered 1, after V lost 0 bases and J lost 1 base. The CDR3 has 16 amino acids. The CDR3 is CASSQDGTSGTDTQYF. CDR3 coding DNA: TGTGCCAGCAGCCAAGACGGGACTAGCGGCACAGATACGCAGTATTTT.

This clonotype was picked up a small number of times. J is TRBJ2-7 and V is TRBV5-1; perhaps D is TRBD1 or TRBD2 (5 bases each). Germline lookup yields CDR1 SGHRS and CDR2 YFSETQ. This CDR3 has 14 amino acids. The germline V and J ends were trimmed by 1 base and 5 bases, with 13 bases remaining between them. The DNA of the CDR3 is TGCGCCAGCAGCTTGTGGGGGAGTACCAACGAGCAGTACTTC. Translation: CASSLWGSTNEQYF.

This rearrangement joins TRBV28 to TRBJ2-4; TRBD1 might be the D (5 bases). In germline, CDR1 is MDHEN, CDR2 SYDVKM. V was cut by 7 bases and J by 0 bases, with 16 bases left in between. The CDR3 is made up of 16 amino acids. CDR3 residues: CASTLQGLLAKNIQYF. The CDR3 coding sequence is TGTGCCAGCACCTTGCAGGGCTTGCTAGCCAAAAACATTCAGTACTTC.

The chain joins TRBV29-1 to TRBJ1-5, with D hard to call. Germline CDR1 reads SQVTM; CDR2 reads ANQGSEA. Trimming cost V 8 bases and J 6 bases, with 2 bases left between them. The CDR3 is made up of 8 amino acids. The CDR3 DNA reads TGCAGCCGTCAGCCCCAGCATTTT. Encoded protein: CSRQPQHF. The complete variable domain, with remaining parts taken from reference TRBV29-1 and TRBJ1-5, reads SAVISQKPSRDICQRGTSLTIQCQVDSQVTMMFWYRQQPGQSLTLIATANQGSEATYESGFVIDKFPISRPNLTFSTLTVSNMSPEDSSIYLCSRQPQHFGDGTRLSIL.

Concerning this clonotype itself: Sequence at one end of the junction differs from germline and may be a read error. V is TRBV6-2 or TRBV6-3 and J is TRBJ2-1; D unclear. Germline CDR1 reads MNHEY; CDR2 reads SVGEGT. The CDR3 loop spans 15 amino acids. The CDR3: CASSYGARFYNEHFF. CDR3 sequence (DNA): TGTGCCAGCAGTTACGGAGCAAGATTTTACAATGAGCACTTCTTC.